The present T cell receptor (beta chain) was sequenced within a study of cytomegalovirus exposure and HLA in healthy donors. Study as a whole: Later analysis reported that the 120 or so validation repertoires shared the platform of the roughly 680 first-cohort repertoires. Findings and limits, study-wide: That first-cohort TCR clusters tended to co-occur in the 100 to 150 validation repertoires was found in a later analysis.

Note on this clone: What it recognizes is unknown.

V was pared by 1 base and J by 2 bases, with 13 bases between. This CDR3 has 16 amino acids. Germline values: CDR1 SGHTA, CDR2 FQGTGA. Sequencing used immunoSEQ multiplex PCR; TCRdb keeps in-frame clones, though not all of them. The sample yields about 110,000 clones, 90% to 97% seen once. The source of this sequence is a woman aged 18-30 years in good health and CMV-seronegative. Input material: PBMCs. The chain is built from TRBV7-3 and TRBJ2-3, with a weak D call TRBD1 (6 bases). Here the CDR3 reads CASSLRVRTDTDTQYF. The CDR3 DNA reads TGTGCCAGCAGCTTAAGGGTTCGGACAGACACAGATACGCAGTATTTT.